This T cell receptor (beta chain) was sequenced in a study of beta chain features in type 1 diabetes. General study results and limits: The study left unresolved whether HLA type influences TCRB rearrangement. When Type 1 diabetes patients were examined, their TCRB CDR3s proved moderately but significantly shorter in all four CD4+ subsets.

The whole isolated RNA underwent reverse transcription, so sequencing captured expressed TCRB transcripts. TCRdb's copy holds only in-frame clones and misses some; the assay was immunoSEQ multiplex PCR. Of hundreds of thousands of clones detected, 13% appear once; the ten largest clones hold less than 0.025%. A note on this clone: Its antigen is undetermined.

The germline CDR1 and CDR2 sequences are MGHDK and SYGVNS. CDR3 length: 14 residues. Deletions cut 1 base from V and 2 bases from J, with 9 bases between. The chain joins TRBV25-1 to TRBJ2-7; tentatively, D is TRBD1 (5 bases). The receptor comes from a man aged 18 to 30 with type 1 diabetes. The source material was naive CD4+ T cells from blood. CDR3 loop: CASSESRVAYEQYF. The DNA for the CDR3 is TGTGCCAGCAGTGAATCCAGGGTTGCCTACGAGCAGTACTTC.